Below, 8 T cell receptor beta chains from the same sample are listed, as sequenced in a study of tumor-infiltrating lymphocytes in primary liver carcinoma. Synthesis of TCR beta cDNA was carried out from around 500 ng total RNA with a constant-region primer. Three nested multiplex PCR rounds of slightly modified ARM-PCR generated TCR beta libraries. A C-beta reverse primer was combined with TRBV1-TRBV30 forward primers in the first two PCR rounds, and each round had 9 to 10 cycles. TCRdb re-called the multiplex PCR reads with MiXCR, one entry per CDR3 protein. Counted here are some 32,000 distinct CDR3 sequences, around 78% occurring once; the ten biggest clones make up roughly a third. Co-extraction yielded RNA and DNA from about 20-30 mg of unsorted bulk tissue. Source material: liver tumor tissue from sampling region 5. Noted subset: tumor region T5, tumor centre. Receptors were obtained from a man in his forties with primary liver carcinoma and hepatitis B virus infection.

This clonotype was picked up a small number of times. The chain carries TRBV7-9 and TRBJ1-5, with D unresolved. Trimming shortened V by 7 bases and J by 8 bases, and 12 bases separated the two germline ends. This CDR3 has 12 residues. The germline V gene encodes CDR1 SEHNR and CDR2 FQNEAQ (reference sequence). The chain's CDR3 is CASNTHFEPQHF. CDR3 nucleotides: TGTGCCAGCAACACACATTTTGAGCCCCAGCATTTT.

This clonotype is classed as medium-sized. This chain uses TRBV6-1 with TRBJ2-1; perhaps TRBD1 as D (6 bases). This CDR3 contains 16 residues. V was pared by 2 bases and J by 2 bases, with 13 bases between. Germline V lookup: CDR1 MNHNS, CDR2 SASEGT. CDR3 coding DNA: TGTGCCAGCAGTGAATGGTGGCAGGGGACCTACAATGAGCAGTTCTTC. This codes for CASSEWWQGTYNEQFF.

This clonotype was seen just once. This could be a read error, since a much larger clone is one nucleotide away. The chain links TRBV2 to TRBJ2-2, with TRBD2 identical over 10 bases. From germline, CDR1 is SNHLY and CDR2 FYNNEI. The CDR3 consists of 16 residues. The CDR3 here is CTSTRLAGENTGELFF. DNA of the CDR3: TGTACCAGCACGAGGCTAGCGGGGGAAAACACCGGGGAGCTGTTTTTT.

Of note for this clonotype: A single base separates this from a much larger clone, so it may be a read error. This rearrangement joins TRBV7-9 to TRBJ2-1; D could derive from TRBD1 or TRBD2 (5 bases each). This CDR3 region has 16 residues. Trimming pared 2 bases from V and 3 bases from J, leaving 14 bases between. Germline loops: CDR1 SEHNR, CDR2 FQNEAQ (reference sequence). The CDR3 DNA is TGTGCCAGCAGCTTAACCCGGGACGGTTTCTACAATGAGCAGTTCTTC. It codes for CASSLTRDGFYNEQFF. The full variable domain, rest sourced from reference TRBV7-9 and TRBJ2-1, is DTGVSQNPRHKITKRGQNVTFRCDPISEHNRLYWYRQTLGQGPEFLTYFQNEAQLEKSRLLSDRFSAERPKGSFSTLEIQRTEQGDSAMYLCASSLTRDGFYNEQFFGPGTRLTVL.

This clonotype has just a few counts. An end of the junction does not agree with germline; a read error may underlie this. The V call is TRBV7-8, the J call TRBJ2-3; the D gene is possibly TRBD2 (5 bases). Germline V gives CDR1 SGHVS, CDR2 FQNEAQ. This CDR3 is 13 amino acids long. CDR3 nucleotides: TGTGTCAGCTGGGGAGTGGATGAGGATACGCAGTATTTT. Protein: CVSWGVDEDTQYF. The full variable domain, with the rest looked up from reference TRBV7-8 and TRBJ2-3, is GAGVSQSPRYKVAKRGQDVALRCDPISGHVSLFWYQQALGQGPEFLTYFQNEAQLDKSGLPSDRFFAERPEGSVSTLKIQRTQQEDSAVYLCVSWGVDEDTQYFGPGTRLTVL.

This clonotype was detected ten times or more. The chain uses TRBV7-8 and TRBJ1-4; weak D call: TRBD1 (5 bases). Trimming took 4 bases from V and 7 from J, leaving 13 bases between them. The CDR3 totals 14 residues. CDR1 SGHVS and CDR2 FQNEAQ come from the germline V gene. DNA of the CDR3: TGTGCCAGCAGCTCAGACAGCCCCATTGAAAAACTGTTTTTT. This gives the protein CASSSDSPIEKLFF.

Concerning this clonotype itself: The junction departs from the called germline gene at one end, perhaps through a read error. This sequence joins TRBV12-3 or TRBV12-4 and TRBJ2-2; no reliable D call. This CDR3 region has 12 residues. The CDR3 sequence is CASSPSDWELFF. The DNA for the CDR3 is TGTGCCAGCAGCCCCTCTGACTGGGAACTGTTTTTT.

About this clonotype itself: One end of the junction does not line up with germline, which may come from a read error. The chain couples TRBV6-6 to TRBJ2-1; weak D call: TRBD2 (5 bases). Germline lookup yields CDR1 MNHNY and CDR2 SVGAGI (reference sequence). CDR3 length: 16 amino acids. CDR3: CASSYATSGIVNEQFF. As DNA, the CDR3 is TGTGCCAGCAGTTACGCCACTAGTGGGATAGTGAATGAGCAATTCTTC.